This TCR beta chain was captured by sequencing in a study of regulatory T cells in long-lasting Graves disease. To make TCR beta libraries, researchers used iRepertoire HTBI primers and Arm-PCR of CDR3 regions. TCRdb reprocessed the multiplex PCR reads via MiXCR and lists one record per CDR3 protein. This sample has approximately 400,000 distinct CDR3 sequences, with roughly 12% found just once. The CDR3 has 15 residues. V lost 8 bases to trimming and J lost 5 bases; unmatched junction nucleotides: 13. CDR1 is MNHEY and CDR2 is SVGAGI in the germline V gene. Indicated time point: newly diagnosed GD, antithyroid drugs for less than 3 months. The TCR library was made from RNA that had been extracted from PBMCs in TRIzol. The collection involved drawing 8 to 9 milliliters of peripheral blood into EDTA tubes. The sample was also reused in another study, on T cells in Graves' hyperthyroidism and ophthalmopathy. That publication notes: During a first-round RT-PCR of the TCR CDR3, the HTBI primer set was used.

Material: peripheral blood mononuclear cells (PBMCs), obtained at new diagnosis, from a patient treated with antithyroid drugs. The TCR was taken from a young woman with Graves disease. This chain uses TRBV6-5 with TRBJ2-5; 8 nucleotides agree with TRBD2. CDR3 region: CASSRSGSLRETQYF. CDR3 DNA: TGTGCCAGCTCACGGAGCGGGAGTTTAAGGGAGACCCAGTACTTC.